This TCR beta chain is drawn from a study of identical twins. Only healthy Caucasians were included as donors. The CDR3 length is 17 residues. CDR1 and CDR2 from the germline V gene are LGHNA and YSLEER. The V and J ends lost 4 bases and 0 bases respectively, with 15 bases between them. TCRdb fed the 5' RACE reads into MiXCR, producing one record per CDR3 protein. The table shows a few hundred thousand distinct CDR3 sequences, with about 12% occurring only once. This clonotype was observed at least ten times. What it recognizes is unknown. Study-wide points: Findings depended on cross-sectional statistics rather than tracking the same donors. Because invariant MAIT and iNKT cells could be present, zero-insertion analyses could be partly confounded. Out-of-frame beta sequences exhibited a weaker degree of excess twin sharing.

These records were also assigned to another study, of yellow fever vaccine responses in identical twins.

Sequenced sample: memory (CD45RO+) T cells sorted from blood. The clonotype comes from a woman between 18 and 29 years old in good health. This sequence joins TRBV4-3 and TRBJ2-2; D is tentatively TRBD1 or TRBD2 (6 bases each). For the CDR3, the DNA is TGCGCCAGCAGCCCCCGCCAAGGGGGGACGAACACCGGGGAGCTGTTTTTT. It translates to CASSPRQGGTNTGELFF.